Following are 5 T cell receptor beta chains from one sample sequenced in a study of blood T cell repertoires in COVID-19. The table came from immunoSEQ multiplex PCR; TCRdb's copy has only in-frame clones and leaves some out. Counted here are over 50,000 clones, 76% occurring once; the ten biggest clones make up around 6%. Sequenced: peripheral blood. The receptors derive from a woman aged 50 to 65 with active or convalescent COVID-19.

This chain links TRBV9 with TRBJ2-7; 8 positions agree with TRBD2. The length of the CDR3 is 15 residues. The germline V gene has CDR1 SGDLS and CDR2 YYNGEE. V dropped 0 bases and J dropped 3; count of bases not matched to a gene: 5. CDR3 region: CASSVEAGDLYEQYF. DNA for the CDR3: TGTGCCAGCAGCGTAGAAGCGGGAGATCTCTACGAGCAGTACTTC. Drawing the rest from reference TRBV9 and TRBJ2-7, the complete variable domain is DSGVTQTPKHLITATGQRVTLRCSPRSGDLSVYWYQQSLDQGLQFLIQYYNGEERAKGNILERFSAQQFPDLHSELNLSSLELGDSALYFCASSVEAGDLYEQYFGPGTRLTVT.

The chain links TRBV5-1 to TRBJ2-7, with TRBD2 identical over 10 bases. V lost 4 bases, J lost 3 bases, and 7 bases stayed unmatched. This CDR3 is built from 15 residues. From germline, CDR1 is SGHRS and CDR2 YFSETQ. The CDR3 loop is CASSRERLAGYEQYF. The CDR3 DNA reads TGCGCCAGCAGCAGAGAACGACTAGCGGGCTACGAGCAGTACTTC.

This sequence joins TRBV24-1 and TRBJ2-1; D is perhaps TRBD1 (6 bases). Germline CDR1 KGHDR, CDR2 SFDVKD. CDR3 length: 14 residues. V was cut by 0 bases and J by 10 bases, with 12 bases left in between. This chain's CDR3 is CATSDLAGEREQFF. Written as DNA, the CDR3 is TGTGCCACCAGTGATTTGGCAGGGGAAAGAGAGCAGTTCTTC.

The chain uses TRBV5-8 and TRBJ1-2; the D is unclear. There are 13 residues in the CDR3. Trimming took 0 bases from V and 6 from J, leaving 9 bases between them. The V gene's germline CDR1 is SGHTS and CDR2 YDEGEE. The DNA of the CDR3 is TGTGCCAGCAGCTTGGCCGAGCAGGATGGCTACACCTTC. Translation gives CASSLAEQDGYTF.

This clone was seen more than once but under ten times. The genes are TRBV19 and TRBJ2-7, with D possibly matching TRBD1 (6 bases). V was clipped by 6 bases and J by 2 bases, with 14 bases between them. CDR1 is LNHDA and CDR2 is SQIVND in the germline V gene (reference sequence). The CDR3 has 14 amino acids. The CDR3 spells CASSGQWGPYEQYF. The CDR3 DNA reads as TGTGCCAGTAGCGGACAGTGGGGGCCCTACGAGCAGTACTTC.